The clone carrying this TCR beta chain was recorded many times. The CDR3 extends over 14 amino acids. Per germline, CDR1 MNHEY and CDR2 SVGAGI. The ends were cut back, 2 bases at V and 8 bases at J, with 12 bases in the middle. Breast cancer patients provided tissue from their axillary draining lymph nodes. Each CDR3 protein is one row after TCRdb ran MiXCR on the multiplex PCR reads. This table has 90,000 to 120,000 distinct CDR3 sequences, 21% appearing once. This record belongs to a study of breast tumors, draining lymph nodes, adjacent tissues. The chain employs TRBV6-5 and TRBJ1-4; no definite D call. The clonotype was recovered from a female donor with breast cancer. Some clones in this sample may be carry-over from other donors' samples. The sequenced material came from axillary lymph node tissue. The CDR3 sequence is CASSYGSVKEKLFF. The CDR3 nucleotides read TGTGCCAGCAGTTACGGGTCGGTTAAAGAAAAACTGTTTTTT.